The entry below describes one T cell receptor (beta chain). What it binds is unknown. The sample originates from a study of T cell responses to AZD1222 COVID-19 vaccine. General study findings and limits: The reported proportion of spike-specific TCRs targeting unmutated variant regions was nearly half. Mapped onto spike, vaccine-associated CD4 TCRs spanned it and were dominant at 160-218 and 743-854.

Only in-frame clones appear in the TCRdb table, and some are missing; sequencing was by immunoSEQ multiplex PCR. Of tens of thousands of clones in the sample, approximately 82% were seen once. Germline lookup yields CDR1 MNHEY and CDR2 SVGAGI. Trimming shortened V by 4 bases and J by 7 bases, and 10 bases separated the two germline ends. The length of the CDR3 is 12 residues. The sequencing here drew on peripheral blood, taken 28 days after the second AZD1222 dose. The chain couples TRBV6-5 to TRBJ1-2; D remains unclear. This sequence originates from an adult who received the AZD1222 COVID-19 vaccine. For the CDR3, the DNA is TGTGCCAGCAGTTCCCGGCTTGGTGGCTACACCTTC. It codes for CASSSRLGGYTF.